Shown below are 30 T cell receptor beta chains from a single sample sequenced in a study of blood T cell repertoires in COVID-19. Repertoires were generated with immunoSEQ multiplex PCR, while TCRdb's copy carries only in-frame clones and drops some. The sample lists around 83,000 clones, 85% occurring once. Sample: peripheral blood. The receptors stem from a woman aged 70 to 79 with acute or convalescent COVID-19.

The gene calls are TRBV2 and TRBJ2-5; 10 bases align to TRBD2. The V and J ends lost 5 bases and 5 bases, in that order; junction bases with no gene match: 2. The CDR3 has 13 amino acids. Germline V gene data show CDR1 as SNHLY and CDR2 as FYNNEI. CDR3 residues: CASSPAGGETQYF. CDR3 nucleotide sequence: TGTGCCAGCAGTCCAGCGGGGGGGGAGACCCAGTACTTC.

The chain carries TRBV19 and TRBJ1-4; D unclear. V lost 3 bases and J 0 bases, leaving 5 bases between the germline ends. The CDR3 has 14 residues. Germline assignment: CDR1 LNHDA and CDR2 SQIVND (reference sequence). CDR3 sequence reads: CASSMGATNEKLFF. In DNA, the CDR3 is TGTGCCAGTAGTATGGGCGCAACTAATGAAAAACTGTTTTTT.

The V gene is TRBV7-2, the J gene TRBJ2-1, with TRBD2 matching over 9 bases. CDR3 length: 16 amino acids. Germline V gives CDR1 SGHTA, CDR2 FQGNSA. The trim removed 0 bases at V and 5 bases at J, leaving 5 bases unmatched. The CDR3 region is CASSLASGGFNNEQFF. CDR3 nucleotides: TGTGCCAGCAGCTTAGCTAGCGGGGGCTTTAACAATGAGCAGTTCTTC.

The chain joins TRBV28 to TRBJ1-4; D is undetermined. Per the germline V gene, CDR1 is MDHEN and CDR2 is SYDVKM. V lost 5 bases to trimming and J lost 0 bases, with 7 bases between them. CDR3 length equals 14 residues. The CDR3 DNA follows: TGTGCCAGCAGTGGGAGTGCAACTAATGAAAAACTGTTTTTT. This gives the protein CASSGSATNEKLFF.

The chain recombines TRBV5-4 with TRBJ1-1, with D possibly TRBD1 on 6 matching bases. Trimming took 2 bases from V and 0 from J, leaving 20 bases between them. The CDR3 is 18 residues long. Per germline, CDR1 SGHNT and CDR2 YYREEE (reference sequence). Here the CDR3 DNA reads TGTGCCAGCAGCTTAGGCAGGGGCTCCGCTCCCATGAACACTGAAGCTTTCTTT. It encodes CASSLGRGSAPMNTEAFF.

The chain has TRBV7-2 and TRBJ2-3, with 10 bases identical to TRBD1. Trimming at V came to 5 bases and at J to 5 bases, leaving 4 bases not matched to a gene. This CDR3 spans 14 amino acids. The germline CDR1 and CDR2 sequences are SGHTA and FQGNSA. This chain's CDR3 is CASSPGQGLDTQYF. In DNA, the CDR3 is TGTGCCAGCAGCCCGGGACAGGGGTTAGATACGCAGTATTTT.

The chain couples TRBV24-1 to TRBJ2-7; the match to TRBD2 covers 11 bases. The length of the CDR3 is 17 residues. CDR1 and CDR2 from the germline V gene are KGHDR and SFDVKD. Losses at the gene ends were 3 bases for V and 4 bases for J; bases not matched to a gene: 10. The CDR3 region is CATSDDNLSGGDYEQYV. The CDR3 coding sequence is TGTGCCACCAGTGATGACAACCTTAGCGGGGGGGATTACGAGCAGTACGTC.

This chain links TRBV28 with TRBJ2-1; TRBD1 is a possible D gene (5 bases). There are 16 residues in the CDR3. Germline CDR1 and CDR2: MDHEN and SYDVKM. V dropped 6 bases and J dropped 0 bases, with 15 bases sitting between them. CDR3 DNA sequence: TGTGCCAGCAGCCCTCGAGGAAGGGGCTCCTACAATGAGCAGTTCTTC. It is translated as CASSPRGRGSYNEQFF.

The chain employs TRBV15 and TRBJ2-4; D is possibly TRBD2 (6 bases). Trimming pared 0 bases from V and 6 bases from J, leaving 12 bases between. Germline assignment: CDR1 LNHNV and CDR2 YYDKDF (reference sequence). The CDR3 is 15 amino acids. CDR3 amino acids: CATSRDLGRGNIQYF. The CDR3 DNA follows: TGTGCCACCAGCAGAGATCTCGGGAGAGGAAACATTCAGTACTTC.

This rearrangement joins TRBV4-1 to TRBJ1-2; TRBD1 matches 9 bases. CDR1 and CDR2 (germline): MGHRA, YSYEKL. V shed 1 base and J 2 bases; nucleotides not matched to a gene: 2. The CDR3 has 15 residues. The CDR3 loop is CASSQAGQGNYGYTF. The CDR3 bases are TGCGCCAGCAGCCAAGCGGGACAGGGCAACTATGGCTACACCTTC.

The genes are TRBV5-4 and TRBJ2-4, with D maybe TRBD1 (5 bases). The CDR3 covers 16 residues. Trimming pared 3 bases from V and 0 bases from J, leaving 13 bases between. Germline CDR1 is SGHNT and CDR2 is YYREEE (reference sequence). The DNA of the CDR3 is TGTGCCAGCAGCTCCGAGACAGAGCTAGCCAAAAACATTCAGTACTTC. It specifies CASSSETELAKNIQYF.

The rearrangement links TRBV5-1 to TRBJ2-5; 9 bases map to TRBD1. V dropped 4 bases and J dropped 2; count of bases not matched to a gene: 6. Germline V gene data show CDR1 as SGHRS and CDR2 as YFSETQ. This CDR3 region has 15 residues. In DNA, the CDR3 is TGCGCCAGCAGCGCGAAGACAGGGGGGCAAGAGACCCAGTACTTC. It translates to CASSAKTGGQETQYF.

The rearrangement links TRBV14 to TRBJ2-5; D not resolved. Germline assignment: CDR1 SGHDN and CDR2 FVKESK. The CDR3 totals 15 residues. V was pared by 2 bases and J by 3 bases, with 13 bases between. The chain's CDR3 is CASSQPPELEETQYF. The CDR3 coding sequence is TGTGCCAGCAGCCAACCTCCGGAGTTAGAAGAGACCCAGTACTTC. Drawing the rest from reference TRBV14 and TRBJ2-5, the complete variable domain is EAGVTQFPSHSVIEKGQTVTLRCDPISGHDNLYWYRRVMGKEIKFLLHFVKESKQDESGMPNNRFLAERTGGTYSTLKVQPAELEDSGVYFCASSQPPELEETQYFGPGTRLLVL.

J is TRBJ2-1 and V is TRBV3-1 (or the pseudogene TRBV3-2), with D tentatively TRBD1 (6 bases). V lost 2 bases and J lost 4, with 12 bases in between. Germline assignment: CDR1 LGHDT and CDR2 YNNKEL (reference sequence). The CDR3 spans 15 residues. CDR3 loop: CASSQFYQGYNEQFF. CDR3 nucleotides: TGTGCCAGCAGCCAATTTTATCAGGGGTACAATGAGCAGTTCTTC.

The gene calls are TRBV5-4 and TRBJ2-7, with TRBD2 matching over 11 bases. Germline values: CDR1 SGHNT, CDR2 YYREEE (reference sequence). CDR3 length: 15 amino acids. The V and J ends lost 9 bases and 7 bases, in that order; junction bases with no gene match: 15. This CDR3 reads CATQQKTSGAQEQYV. The CDR3 DNA is TGTGCCACCCAACAAAAGACTAGCGGGGCGCAGGAGCAGTACGTC.

This chain links TRBV28 with TRBJ1-2; D might be TRBD1 (6 bases). The CDR3 is 17 amino acids. CDR1 MDHEN and CDR2 SYDVKM come from the germline V gene. V was pared by 3 bases and J by 1 base, with 18 bases between. In nucleotides, the CDR3 is TGTGCCAGCAGTTTGAGACAGGTCTATCGCCGTAACTATGGCTACACCTTC. It translates to CASSLRQVYRRNYGYTF.

The gene calls are TRBV28 and TRBJ1-1, with D perhaps matching TRBD1 (5 bases). The CDR3 loop spans 13 amino acids. V lost 5 bases to trimming and J lost 4 bases, with 11 bases between them. CDR1 is MDHEN, CDR2 SYDVKM, per germline. CDR3 residues: CASSAGGRTEAFF. CDR3 DNA sequence: TGTGCCAGCAGTGCCGGGGGACGCACTGAAGCTTTCTTT.

The gene calls are TRBV19 and TRBJ1-5; maybe TRBD1 (5 bases). Looked up from germline, CDR1 is LNHDA and CDR2 is SQIVND (reference sequence). This CDR3 is 15 amino acids long. V was pared by 5 bases and J by 0 bases, with 11 bases between. The CDR3 DNA follows: TGTGCCAGTAGTTGGGGGGGTAATAGCAATCAGCCCCAGCATTTT. Its translation is CASSWGGNSNQPQHF.

V is TRBV27 and J is TRBJ1-1, with a possible D match to TRBD1 (5 bases). The CDR3 loop spans 15 amino acids. Germline values: CDR1 MNHEY, CDR2 SMNVEV (reference sequence). V was pared by 1 base and J by 6 bases, with 15 bases between. CDR3 DNA sequence: TGTGCCAGCAGTTTATTGGCAGGGATAGTTTCTGAAGCTTTCTTT. It yields the protein CASSLLAGIVSEAFF.

There are a few counts of this clone. The rearrangement joins TRBV7-6 to TRBJ2-2, with 8 bases matching TRBD1. The germline V gene has CDR1 SGHVS and CDR2 FNYEAQ. The CDR3 is made up of 17 amino acids. J was trimmed by 8 bases and V by 6 bases; bases with no gene match: 17. DNA of the CDR3: TGTGCCAGCAGACAAACAGGGGGATTAAACACCGCAGGGGAGCTGTTTTTT. Protein: CASRQTGGLNTAGELFF.

This rearrangement joins TRBV6-5 to TRBJ1-6; TRBD1 aligns across 9 bases. CDR1 and CDR2 from the germline V gene are MNHEY and SVGAGI. The V gene end was trimmed by 4 bases and the J gene end by 6 bases; junction bases not matched to a gene: 4. The CDR3 is made up of 15 amino acids. This chain's CDR3 is CASSWETGGNSPLHF. CDR3 coding DNA: TGTGCCAGCAGTTGGGAGACAGGGGGTAATTCACCCCTCCACTTT.

The sample holds a few counts of this clone. The chain combines TRBV20-1 with TRBJ2-1; TRBD2 matches 11 bases. Losses at the gene ends were 3 bases for V and 3 bases for J; bases not matched to a gene: 4. CDR3 size: 15 residues. CDR1 DFQATT and CDR2 SNEGSKA come from the germline V gene (reference sequence). The CDR3 DNA reads as TGCAGTGCTAGTCCCGGGACTAGCGGCTACAATGAGCAGTTCTTC. It is translated as CSASPGTSGYNEQFF.

V gene TRBV19 combines with J gene TRBJ1-3; D ambiguous. Germline V CDR1 and CDR2: LNHDA, SQIVND (reference sequence). This CDR3 is 13 amino acids long. V lost 8 bases and J 0 bases, leaving 8 bases between the germline ends. In DNA form, the CDR3 reads TGTGCCAGTTATCGGGACTCTGGAAACACCATATATTTT. This gives the protein CASYRDSGNTIYF.

The CDR3 region has the DNA TGTGCTAGTGGTCCGAGGGAGGGGGCCAAAAACATTCAGTACTTC. Its translation: CASGPREGAKNIQYF. V is TRBV12-5 and J is TRBJ2-4, with 7 bases identical to TRBD2. Trimming removed 5 bases from V and 1 base from J; junction bases left unmatched: 5. The CDR3 consists of 15 residues. Germline CDR1 is LGHNT and CDR2 is FRNRAP.

The rearrangement uses TRBV9 and TRBJ2-2, with TRBD1 matching 8 bases. The CDR3 covers 16 residues. Per the germline V gene, CDR1 is SGDLS and CDR2 is YYNGEE. J gave up 5 bases and V 1 base, and 7 bases lay outside the gene matches. In DNA, the CDR3 is TGTGCCAGCAGCGTACAACAGGGGGTGAGAACCGGGGAGCTGTTTTTT. Translated: CASSVQQGVRTGELFF. Supplemented by reference TRBV9 and TRBJ2-2, the full variable domain reads DSGVTQTPKHLITATGQRVTLRCSPRSGDLSVYWYQQSLDQGLQFLIQYYNGEERAKGNILERFSAQQFPDLHSELNLSSLELGDSALYFCASSVQQGVRTGELFFGEGSRLTVL.

The CDR3 DNA sequence: TGCGCCAGCAGCTTGGCCCTAGCGGGAGTAAAAGAGACCCAGTACTTC. Translating it yields CASSLALAGVKETQYF. The V call is TRBV5-1, the J call TRBJ2-5; 10 bases map to TRBD2. Germline CDR1 reads SGHRS; CDR2 reads YFSETQ. Trimming at V came to 0 bases and at J to 3 bases, leaving 5 bases not matched to a gene. The CDR3 runs to 16 residues.

With respect to this clone: At the DNA level, this CDR3 is encoded by other sequences in the same sample as well. The rearrangement joins TRBV5-1 to TRBJ2-1; D is ambiguous. The CDR3 sequence is 12 residues long. Germline assignment: CDR1 SGHRS and CDR2 YFSETQ. Trimming cost V 4 bases and J 4 bases, with 6 bases left between them. This CDR3 is CASSPEYNEQFF. CDR3 in DNA: TGCGCCAGCAGCCCGGAGTACAATGAGCAGTTCTTC.

The genes are TRBV9 and TRBJ2-2, with 13 nucleotides matching TRBD2. Germline values: CDR1 SGDLS, CDR2 YYNGEE. The CDR3 runs 22 residues. With 2 bases clipped from V and 1 base from J, the junction kept 17 bases outside the gene matches. The CDR3 DNA follows: TGTGCCAGCAGCGTTAAGACTAGCGGGAGGTCCTTCTCGTGGGAGAACACCGGGGAGCTGTTTTTT. Amino acids: CASSVKTSGRSFSWENTGELFF.

V usage is TRBV5-1 and J usage is TRBJ1-4, with D perhaps TRBD1 (5 bases). The CDR3 sequence is 15 residues long. Deletions cut 4 bases from V and 6 bases from J, with 16 bases between. In germline, CDR1 is SGHRS, CDR2 YFSETQ. The chain's CDR3 is CASSRGTGVDEKLFF. The CDR3 DNA is TGCGCCAGCAGCAGAGGTACGGGGGTAGATGAAAAACTGTTTTTT.

This CDR3 is CASSPQLAGAVSTDTQYF. CDR3 coding DNA: TGTGCCAGCAGCCCCCAGCTAGCGGGAGCTGTCAGCACAGATACGCAGTATTTT. This chain uses TRBV11-3 with TRBJ2-3, with 10 bases aligning to TRBD2. This CDR3 region has 18 residues. CDR1 SGHNT and CDR2 YENEEA come from the germline V gene. Germline trimming cut 5 bases from V and 0 bases from J; bases unmatched to any gene: 11.